The rows below give T cell receptor beta chains drawn from one sample of a study of graft-versus-host responses after intestinal transplantation. Their specific antigens are unknown. Using immunoSEQ multiplex PCR, the repertoire was profiled, and TCRdb retains in-frame clones only, with some absent. The table includes about 100,000 clones, about nine tenths detected once. The sequencing used unstimulated CD4+ T cells sorted from spleen or lymph node cells, collected before transplant. These receptors all come from a human donor who was the organ donor for an intestinal transplant. CDR3s include the opening cysteine and the closing phenylalanine or tryptophan. D genes are given only for firm matches. Only part of the rows carry a size: once, few, many, or a class if the clone is expanded.

d_call,v_call,clone_size,j_call,cdr3_length,cdr3_nt,cdr3_aa
-,TRBV9,-,TRBJ2-2,16,TGTGCCAGCAGCGTAGATGCGTCCTCGGGGACCGGGGAGCTGTTTTTT,CASSVDASSGTGELFF
-,TRBV11-3,-,TRBJ1-2,13,TGTGCCAGCAGCTTACTCAGGGGCGATGGCTACACCTTC,CASSLLRGDGYTF
TRBD1,TRBV29-1,-,TRBJ1-2,15,TGCAGCGATAAAAACAGGGGGCGGGCTAACTATGGCTACACCTTC,CSDKNRGRANYGYTF
TRBD1,TRBV27,-,TRBJ1-6,14,TGTGCCAGCAGGGACAGGGGTGGGCGTTCACCCCTCCACTTT,CASRDRGGRSPLHF
TRBD2,TRBV19,-,TRBJ2-3,16,TGTGCCAGTAGTAAAATAACTAGCGGGGGCACAGATACGCAGTATTTT,CASSKITSGGTDTQYF
TRBD1,TRBV7-9,medium-sized,TRBJ2-1,15,TGTGCCAGCAGCTTAGCCGGACAGGGGTGGCATGAGCAGTTCTTC,CASSLAGQGWHEQFF
-,TRBV4-1,-,TRBJ1-1,18,TGCGCCAGCAGCCAGGGAAGAGCGGACAAGTGGCTGAACACTGAAGCTTTCTTT,CASSQGRADKWLNTEAFF
-,TRBV6-5,-,TRBJ2-1,11,TGTGCCAGCAGAGGGCCAGGAGAAAGGTTCTTC,CASRGPGERFF
-,TRBV29-1,once,TRBJ2-3,13,TGCAGCGTTGAGTCGGGAAGAGGGAATACGCAGTATTTT,CSVESGRGNTQYF
-,TRBV27,-,TRBJ1-5,14,TGTGCCAGCAGTCCTAAGTATAGCAATCAGCCCCAGCATTTT,CASSPKYSNQPQHF
-,TRBV6-5,-,TRBJ1-2,14,TGTGCCAGCAGTCGAGCGGGGGTTAACTATGGCTACACCTTC,CASSRAGVNYGYTF
TRBD1,TRBV28,-,TRBJ1-1,14,TGTGCCAGCAGTTTAGGGGGGACAGACCTAGGAGCTTTCTTT,CASSLGGTDLGAFF
-,TRBV6-5,-,TRBJ2-4,16,TGTGCCAGCAGTTATTACCCCCGGGGGGCCAAAAACATTCAGTACTTC,CASSYYPRGAKNIQYF
-,TRBV15,-,TRBJ2-7,14,TGTGCCACCAGCAGAGAGACTTCAGCCTACGAGCAGTACTTC,CATSRETSAYEQYF
TRBD1,TRBV5-1,few,TRBJ1-2,13,TGCGCCAGCACGCCGGGACAGGGGAATGGCTACACCTTC,CASTPGQGNGYTF
TRBD1,TRBV7-9,once,TRBJ1-1,16,TGTGCCAGCAGCCCAATAGCAGGGTACAGGGGCACTGAAGCTTTCTTT,CASSPIAGYRGTEAFF
-,TRBV25-1,-,TRBJ2-3,16,TGTGCCAGCAGTGCCTCAGGGGTGGGGGGCACAGATACGCAGTATTTT,CASSASGVGGTDTQYF
TRBD1,TRBV28,once,TRBJ2-2,17,TGTGCCAGCAGTTTATGGGGACAGGGGCGGTACACCGGGGAGCTGTTTTTT,CASSLWGQGRYTGELFF
TRBD1,TRBV4-2,-,TRBJ1-6,13,TGTGCCAGCAGCCAGACAGGGAATTCACCCCTCCACTTT,CASSQTGNSPLHF
TRBD1,TRBV7-9,-,TRBJ2-3,17,TGTGCCAGCAGCTTGAGGGGGACAGGGGAACAGTCGGGTACGCAGTATTTT,CASSLRGTGEQSGTQYF
-,TRBV6-5,-,TRBJ1-3,14,TGTGCCAGCACCCAGGGACTGTTGGGAAACACCATATATTTT,CASTQGLLGNTIYF
-,TRBV5-1,-,TRBJ1-2,15,TGCGCCAGCAGCTGGTGGGACAATCCGAACTATGGCTACACCTTC,CASSWWDNPNYGYTF
TRBD2,TRBV6-1,few,TRBJ2-5,16,TGTGCCAGCAGTGAAATTCGGCGGGGGGGCCGGGAGACCCAGTACTTC,CASSEIRRGGRETQYF
-,TRBV7-2,-,TRBJ2-3,14,TGTGCCAGCACCAAGACTCGGAGCACAGATACGCAGTATTTT,CASTKTRSTDTQYF
-,TRBV30,-,TRBJ2-7,13,TGTGCCTGGAGTGTACCTAAATCCTACGAGCAGTACTTC,CAWSVPKSYEQYF
-,TRBV5-6,-,TRBJ2-5,13,TGTGCCAGCAGCTTAAGGGGGGCAGAGACCCAGTACTTC,CASSLRGAETQYF
-,TRBV10-3,-,TRBJ2-2,13,TGTGCCATCAGTGAGTCCTGGGCCGGGGAGCTGTTTTTT,CAISESWAGELFF
TRBD1,TRBV9,-,TRBJ2-5,15,TGTGCCAGCAGCGGGTCGGGACAGGGGAAAGAGACCCAGTACTTC,CASSGSGQGKETQYF
-,TRBV5-1,-,TRBJ1-5,21,TGCGCCAGCAGCTTGGCCTCAAGCAGGGGACACCCCTCGAATGGCAATCAGCCCCAGCATTTT,CASSLASSRGHPSNGNQPQHF
TRBD1,TRBV7-7,-,TRBJ2-5,15,TGTGCCAGCAGCCGGGACAGTGGGGGCCAAGAGACCCAGTACTTC,CASSRDSGGQETQYF
-,TRBV5-5,-,TRBJ1-1,14,TGTGCCAGCAGCTTAGGGGGAAAGAACACTGAAGCTTTCTTT,CASSLGGKNTEAFF
TRBD1,TRBV5-6,-,TRBJ2-7,15,TGTGCCAGCAGCCTCGAGGGGGCTAGCTCCTACGAGCAGTACTTC,CASSLEGASSYEQYF
-,TRBV4-2,-,TRBJ2-4,20,TGTGCCAGCAGCCAAGAAACCGGCTTCGGCAGAAATCTAAGAAGAAACATTCAGTACTTC,CASSQETGFGRNLRRNIQYF
-,TRBV6-6,-,TRBJ1-5,14,TGTGCCAGCAGTTACTCGTTGGGGGCTCAGCCCCAGCATTTT,CASSYSLGAQPQHF
TRBD2,TRBV5-4,-,TRBJ2-7,16,TGTGCCAGCAGCTTGTCCGCTAGCGGAACCCTTTACGAGCAGTACTTC,CASSLSASGTLYEQYF
TRBD1,TRBV6-5,once,TRBJ2-7,14,TGTGCCAGCCGTTTCGGGACAGGGGCTCACGAGCAGTACTTC,CASRFGTGAHEQYF
-,TRBV30,-,TRBJ1-5,15,TGTGCCTGGAGTAGCTGGGGAGGTATCAATCAGCCCCAGCATTTT,CAWSSWGGINQPQHF
TRBD1,TRBV18,-,TRBJ1-1,13,TGTGCCAGCTCTCGGGACAGTAACACTGAAGCTTTCTTT,CASSRDSNTEAFF
TRBD1,TRBV7-2,once,TRBJ2-3,15,TGTGCCAGCAGCTTATACAGGGGTCTGACAGATACGCAGTATTTT,CASSLYRGLTDTQYF
-,TRBV5-6,-,TRBJ2-3,14,TGTGCCAGCAGCTTCGGATCTGGCACAGATACGCAGTATTTT,CASSFGSGTDTQYF
-,TRBV27,once,TRBJ2-7,12,TGTGCCAGCAGTTTATTATTTGGGGAGCAGTACTTC,CASSLLFGEQYF
TRBD2,TRBV4-1,once,TRBJ2-3,20,TGCGCCAGCAGCCAATCAACCAGGACCGGACTAGCGGGGAGCACAGATACGCAGTATTTT,CASSQSTRTGLAGSTDTQYF
TRBD1,TRBV7-2,-,TRBJ1-2,13,TGTGCCAGCAGCGCAGGGGGAAGCTATGGCTACACCTTC,CASSAGGSYGYTF
TRBD1,TRBV4-2,-,TRBJ2-5,16,TGTGCCAGCAGCCAAGGGACAGGGGGGTATGAAGAGACCCAGTACTTC,CASSQGTGGYEETQYF
-,TRBV20-1,-,TRBJ2-1,11,TGCAGTGCTAGTCTCGCTATGGAGCAGTTCTTC,CSASLAMEQFF
TRBD1,TRBV6-5,-,TRBJ2-7,15,TGTGCCAGCAGTCGCGCGTGGACAGGTGGTCTCGAGCAGTACTTC,CASSRAWTGGLEQYF
-,TRBV30,-,TRBJ2-2,14,TGTGCCTGGAGTCGACAGGCTAACACCGGGGAGCTGTTTTTT,CAWSRQANTGELFF
-,TRBV7-9,once,TRBJ1-1,15,TGTGCCAGCAGCTCGGGACACACCCCTCGAGTTGAAGCTTTCTTT,CASSSGHTPRVEAFF
-,TRBV7-9,-,TRBJ2-1,17,TGTGCCAGCAGCCCTCATGAGGGGTTTGGGTTTTACAATGAGCAGTTCTTC,CASSPHEGFGFYNEQFF
-,TRBV7-9,-,TRBJ2-7,14,TGTGCCAGCAGCCAGATTGGGACGGCCTACGAGCAGTACTTC,CASSQIGTAYEQYF
TRBD1,TRBV19,once,TRBJ1-5,17,TGTGCCAGTTACGGACAGGCTACATGGAACAGCAATCAGCCCCAGCATTTT,CASYGQATWNSNQPQHF
-,TRBV6-1,once,TRBJ2-5,16,TGTGCCGGCAGTGAAGCGGCAGGGAGACCACAAGAGACCCAGTACTTC,CAGSEAAGRPQETQYF
-,TRBV5-4,-,TRBJ2-3,16,TGTGCCAGCAGCACCGGACAGACCAGATCCACAGATACGCAGTATTTT,CASSTGQTRSTDTQYF
-,TRBV5-1,-,TRBJ2-7,13,TGCGCCAGCAGCTTGGGTTACCGGGCCGAGCAGTACTTC,CASSLGYRAEQYF
TRBD2,TRBV11-3,-,TRBJ2-1,13,TGTGCCAGCAGCCCCGACTTTAGCGGGAGAGTACTCTTC,CASSPDFSGRVLF
-,TRBV6-1,-,TRBJ1-6,14,TGTGCCAGCACCTTCCGGGGGAGCAGTTCACCCCTCCACTTT,CASTFRGSSSPLHF
-,TRBV7-2,-,TRBJ1-3,15,TGTGCCAGCAGCAACCGACGGTCCTCTGGAAACACCATATATTTT,CASSNRRSSGNTIYF